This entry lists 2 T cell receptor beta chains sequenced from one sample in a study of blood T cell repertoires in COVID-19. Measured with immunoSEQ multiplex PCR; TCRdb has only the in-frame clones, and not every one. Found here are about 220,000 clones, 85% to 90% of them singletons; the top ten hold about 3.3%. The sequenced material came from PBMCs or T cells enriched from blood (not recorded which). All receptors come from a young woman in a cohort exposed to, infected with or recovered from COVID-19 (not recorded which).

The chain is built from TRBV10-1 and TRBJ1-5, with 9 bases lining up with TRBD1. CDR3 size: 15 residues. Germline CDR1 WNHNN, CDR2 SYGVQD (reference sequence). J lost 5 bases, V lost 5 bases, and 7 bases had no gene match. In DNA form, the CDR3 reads TGCGCCAGCAGTCCCGGGACAGGGTTCGATCAGCCCCAGCATTTT. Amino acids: CASSPGTGFDQPQHF.

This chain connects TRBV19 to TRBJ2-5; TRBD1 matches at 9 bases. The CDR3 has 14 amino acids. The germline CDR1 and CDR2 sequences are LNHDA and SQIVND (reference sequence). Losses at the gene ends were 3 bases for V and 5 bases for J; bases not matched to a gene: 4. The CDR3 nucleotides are TGTGCCAGTAGTATCCTACAGGGGGCGGAGACCCAGTACTTC. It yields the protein CASSILQGAETQYF.